The rows below give T cell receptor beta chains drawn from one sample of a study of blood T cells in healthy people across ages. In TCRdb, the 5' RACE reads were re-called with MiXCR into one record per CDR3 protein. The sample includes some 1.8 million distinct CDR3 sequences, roughly two fifths seen only once; the top ten take 23%. The sequenced material came from blood. These receptors were taken from a human donor in good health. Both conserved end residues are part of each CDR3. A D gene is named only where the DNA matches it firmly. The size of a clone is reported for some rows only, either as once, few or many, or as a class for expanded clones.

TRBV7-2,-,TRBJ1-5,-,TGTGCCAGCAGCTTAGGGGGACCGTATAGCAATCAGCCCCAGCATTTT,CASSLGGPYSNQPQHF
TRBV20-1,-,TRBJ2-3,-,TGCAGTGCTAACCCCCGTGCGGCTACGCAGTATTTT,CSANPRAATQYF
TRBV6-5,-,TRBJ1-2,-,TGTGCCAGCAGGACAGCCGGTAGTTGGGGCTATGGCTACACCTTC,CASRTAGSWGYGYTF
TRBV7-6,TRBD1,TRBJ2-7,few,TGTGCCAGCAGCGTAGACAGGGGTCGGGAGCAGTACTTC,CASSVDRGREQYF
TRBV5-6,TRBD1,TRBJ2-1,few,TGTGCCAGCAGCCCTCGGCGCAGGGGGAATGAGCAGTTCTTC,CASSPRRRGNEQFF
TRBV29-1,-,TRBJ2-5,-,TGCAGCGTTATTCTATGGGAGACCCAGTACTTC,CSVILWETQYF
TRBV20-1,-,TRBJ2-7,few,TGCAGTGTCCCGACAGTGTCCTACGAGCAGTACTTC,CSVPTVSYEQYF
TRBV5-1,TRBD2,TRBJ2-1,many,TGCGCCAGCAGCCTGGGACTAGCGCCTAACAATGAGCAGTTCTTC,CASSLGLAPNNEQFF
TRBV5-1,-,TRBJ2-6,few,TGCGCCAGCAGCTTATCGGCTAGCACTGGGGCCAACGTCCTGACTTTC,CASSLSASTGANVLTF
TRBV7-2,TRBD2,TRBJ2-2,-,TGTGCCAGCAGCCCAAGGACTAGCGGGTTCACCGGGGAGCTGTTTTTT,CASSPRTSGFTGELFF
TRBV7-2,-,TRBJ2-3,many,TGTGCCAGCAGCTTAGTGAGGCTACATACGCAGTATTTT,CASSLVRLHTQYF
TRBV20-1,-,TRBJ2-1,-,TGCAGTGCTAGAGATTGGGAGCTGGCAGGGAGGACCTACAATGAGCAGTTCTTC,CSARDWELAGRTYNEQFF
TRBV5-1,TRBD1,TRBJ1-1,-,TGCGCCAGCAGCTCTGACAGGGATTTAGAAGCTTTCTTT,CASSSDRDLEAFF
TRBV2,-,TRBJ1-2,-,TGTGCCAGCAGTGACAATGACTATGGCTACACCTTC,CASSDNDYGYTF
TRBV20-1,TRBD1,TRBJ1-1,-,TGCAGTGCCCCTTGGTACGGGACAGGGGACACTGAAGCTTTCTTT,CSAPWYGTGDTEAFF
TRBV6-5,-,TRBJ1-6,-,TGTGCCAGCAGGTCGACGAGACGACCCCCCCACTTT,CASRSTRRPPHF
TRBV20-1,-,TRBJ1-1,-,TGCAGTGCTAGGTTGCCAGGGGCTCGGAACACTGAAGCTTTCTTT,CSARLPGARNTEAFF
TRBV9,-,TRBJ2-1,few,TGTGCCAGCAGCGTACTTAGTGGGGGTCTTTACAATGAGCAGTTCTTC,CASSVLSGGLYNEQFF
TRBV4-1,-,TRBJ1-1,-,TGCGCCAGCAGCCAAGAAAGGGGGGCACACACTGAAGCTTTCTTT,CASSQERGAHTEAFF
TRBV12-3/TRBV12-4,TRBD1,TRBJ2-6,-,TGTGCCAGCAGTAGGGACAGATACAGGGGGGCCAACGTCCTGACTTTC,CASSRDRYRGANVLTF
TRBV25-1,TRBD2,TRBJ2-3,-,TGTGCCAGCAGTGACCCGGGGGGGCGTGATACAGATACGCAGTATTTT,CASSDPGGRDTDTQYF
TRBV6-1,-,TRBJ2-7,-,TGTGCCAGCAGTGAATTGTTGATCGAGCAGTACTTC,CASSELLIEQYF
TRBV12-3/TRBV12-4,TRBD1,TRBJ2-7,many,TGTGCCAGCAGTTCCGGGACAGTCTACGAGCAGTACTTC,CASSSGTVYEQYF
TRBV7-9,-,TRBJ1-5,-,TGTGCCGGCAACTCGCAGGGTAGTCAGCCCCAGCATTTT,CAGNSQGSQPQHF
TRBV6-2/TRBV6-3,-,TRBJ2-3,-,TGTGCCAGCACCACGACTCCATACACAGATACGCAGTATTTT,CASTTTPYTDTQYF
TRBV10-3,TRBD2,TRBJ2-5,few,TGTGCCATCAGTGAGCCCCCGGGACTAGGGAAAGAGACCCAGTACTTC,CAISEPPGLGKETQYF
TRBV7-2,-,TRBJ2-1,-,TGTGCCAGCAGCCAGTTCCAGAATGAGCAGTTCTTC,CASSQFQNEQFF
TRBV12-3/TRBV12-4,-,TRBJ1-2,-,TGTGCCAGCAGTTTTTCTTCTTCGGGGGCGCGGGGCTACACCTTC,CASSFSSSGARGYTF
TRBV7-8,-,TRBJ1-1,-,TGTGCCAGCAGCCTAAAAAGACACACATACAACATGAACACTGAAGCTTTCTTT,CASSLKRHTYNMNTEAFF
TRBV20-1,-,TRBJ2-3,-,TGCAGTGCTTTAGCATCCCTCCTTCTTAGCACAGATACGCAGTATTTT,CSALASLLLSTDTQYF
TRBV28,-,TRBJ1-2,few,TGTGCCAGCAGTTCCCTTACCAACCGACTAGGGACCCACGGCTACACCTTC,CASSSLTNRLGTHGYTF
TRBV7-9,-,TRBJ2-1,-,TGTGCCAGCACCGATGCTAGGGGATGGCAGTTCTTC,CASTDARGWQFF
TRBV20-1,-,TRBJ1-3,few,TGCAGTGCGCCGGGGGCAGGGGGAAACACCATATATTTT,CSAPGAGGNTIYF
TRBV15,-,TRBJ2-5,-,TGTGCCTCCAGCCCACACCGTCGGGAGCAGTACTTC,CASSPHRREQYF
TRBV6-5,-,TRBJ2-1,few,TGTGCCAGCAGTTACGGTATCAGGGCAGGCTACAATGAGCAGTTCTTC,CASSYGIRAGYNEQFF
TRBV7-8,TRBD1,TRBJ2-1,-,TGTGCCAGCAGCTTAGAAGGGACAGATTACAATGAGCAGTTCTTC,CASSLEGTDYNEQFF
TRBV12-3/TRBV12-4,-,TRBJ2-3,few,TGTGCCAGCATTTTGACAGGCGAGGATACGCAGTATTTT,CASILTGEDTQYF
TRBV5-6,TRBD1,TRBJ1-1,few,TGTGCCAGCAGCACACCCCAACAGGGGGACACTGAAGCTTTCTTT,CASSTPQQGDTEAFF
TRBV7-2,-,TRBJ2-7,many,TGTGCCAGCAGCTTCAGCGCAGGGGCGACCTACGAGCAGTACTTC,CASSFSAGATYEQYF
TRBV4-3,-,TRBJ1-1,-,TGCGCCAGCAGGATGAACATCGCGGGGAACACTGAAGCTTTCTTT,CASRMNIAGNTEAFF
TRBV5-1,-,TRBJ1-5,-,TGCGCCAGCAGCTCCTCGGGACACATCAATCAGCCCCAGCATTTT,CASSSSGHINQPQHF
TRBV5-1,-,TRBJ2-6,-,TGCGCCAGCAGCCCCATGCCGTCGGGGGCTGGGGCCAACGTCCTGACTTTC,CASSPMPSGAGANVLTF
TRBV9,-,TRBJ2-3,few,TGTGCCAGCAGCGCATACCCAAGTGATACGCAGTATTTT,CASSAYPSDTQYF
TRBV12-5,-,TRBJ2-3,few,TGTGCTAGTGCCCCTACGGTTACAGATACGCAGTATTTT,CASAPTVTDTQYF
TRBV25-1,TRBD1,TRBJ2-7,few,TGTGCCAGCAGTGAATACTACTGGACAGGGACCACCTACGAGCAGTACTTC,CASSEYYWTGTTYEQYF
TRBV12-3/TRBV12-4,-,TRBJ1-2,-,TGTGCCACCCCCACTTCTTATGGCTACACCTTC,CATPTSYGYTF
TRBV6-6,-,TRBJ1-2,-,TGTGCCAGCAGTTATGGGCGCGATGGCTACACCTTC,CASSYGRDGYTF
TRBV5-6,TRBD2,TRBJ2-1,-,TGTGCCAGGGGAGGGAACTGCTGCTCCTACAATGAGCAGTTCTTC,CARGGNCCSYNEQFF
TRBV9,-,TRBJ1-1,-,TGTGCCAGCAGCGAGGAGGGCTACACTGAAGCTTTCTTT,CASSEEGYTEAFF
TRBV6-5,-,TRBJ2-1,few,TGTGCCAGCAGTTACGACCGACGCACCTACGAGCAGTTCTTC,CASSYDRRTYEQFF
TRBV7-2,-,TRBJ1-4,-,TGTGCCAGCAGCTCCGACGGGACGGCGGATGAAAAACTGTTTTTT,CASSSDGTADEKLFF
TRBV5-1,TRBD2,TRBJ2-5,-,TGCGCCAGCACATCAACGGGGCGGGGGACCGGAGAGACCCAGTACTTC,CASTSTGRGTGETQYF
TRBV9,-,TRBJ2-1,-,TGTGCCAGCAGCGTACAGCCGACCTCCTACAATGAGCAGTTCTTC,CASSVQPTSYNEQFF